These 14 T cell receptor beta chains originate from one sample sequenced in a study of human T cells and chemical hapten exposure. Specified time point: pre-sensitization, week 0. Treatment meaning: therapeutic diphenylcyclopropenone sensitization with weekly scalp DPC. TCRdb called the RACE reads again in MiXCR, with one record for every CDR3 protein. The sample has approximately 180,000 distinct CDR3 sequences, roughly 30% seen once. This material consisted of whole blood, taken in connection with sensitization to the hapten diphenylcyclopropenone (DPC). These TCRs come from a woman under 40 with alopecia areata. Some clones in this sample may be carry-over from other donors' samples.

The chain joins TRBV10-3 to TRBJ1-2; a possible D gene is TRBD1 (5 bases). V was trimmed by 2 bases and J by 8 bases, leaving 18 bases between them. The CDR3 length is 15 residues. The germline V gene encodes CDR1 ENHRY and CDR2 SYGVKD. The CDR3 DNA follows: TGTGCCATCAGTGAGACCCCAATGAGGGGCGACGGCTACACCTTC. Its protein is CAISETPMRGDGYTF.

The rearrangement joins TRBV2 to TRBJ2-2, with D possibly matching TRBD1 (6 bases). The CDR3 has 14 residues. V lost 4 bases and J 4 bases, leaving 10 bases between the germline ends. Germline V gives CDR1 SNHLY, CDR2 FYNNEI. This CDR3 reads CASSGTTGTGELFF. The CDR3 nucleotides read TGTGCCAGCAGTGGAACGACAGGCACCGGGGAGCTGTTTTTT.

This clonotype was observed once. The chain recombines TRBV28 with TRBJ1-4, with D possibly being TRBD1 (6 bases). The CDR3 spans 14 residues. Trimming stripped 8 bases from V and 7 bases from J, with 17 bases between. Germline values: CDR1 MDHEN, CDR2 SYDVKM. CDR3 sequence: CASREGGVREKLFF. The CDR3, as DNA: TGTGCCAGCCGGGAGGGGGGCGTCCGTGAAAAACTGTTTTTT.

The V gene is TRBV30, the J gene TRBJ1-1, with 7 bases aligning to TRBD1. This CDR3 region has 14 residues. After removal of 2 bases from V and 3 bases from J, the junction contained 6 bases not matched to a gene. Germline V gives CDR1 GTSNPN, CDR2 SVGIG (reference sequence). CDR3 in DNA: TGTGCCTGGAGTCCGGACAGGTTCTACACTGAAGCTTTCTTT. This sequence encodes CAWSPDRFYTEAFF.

A few counts support this clonotype. One base away lies a much larger clone, so this may be a sequencing read error. The rearrangement joins TRBV28 to TRBJ1-1; D is undetermined. CDR1 is MDHEN, CDR2 SYDVKM, per germline. Trimming cost V 6 bases and J 0 bases, with 2 bases left between them. CDR3 length: 11 residues. The CDR3 here is CASRMNTEAFF. The CDR3 bases are TGTGCCAGCAGGATGAACACTGAAGCTTTCTTT.

This clonotype turned up a few times. J is TRBJ2-7 and V is TRBV28, with D hard to call. Germline values: CDR1 MDHEN, CDR2 SYDVKM. The CDR3 covers 11 residues. Trimming removed 8 bases from V and 3 bases from J, with 8 bases in between. The CDR3, as DNA: TGTGCCAGCGAGGCCCGCTACGAGCAGTACTTC. As protein: CASEARYEQYF.

The CDR3, as DNA: TGCGCCAGCAGCCTACTACAGGGGACACCCCTCCACTTT. It translates to CASSLLQGTPLHF. The chain employs TRBV4-3 and TRBJ1-6, with 7 bases aligning to TRBD1. The CDR3 spans 13 residues. Per the germline V gene, CDR1 is LGHNA and CDR2 is YSLEER. V shed 4 bases, J shed 11 bases, and the junction held 5 bases outside the gene matches.

This clonotype was detected once. The gene calls are TRBV11-2 and TRBJ2-2, with 8 bases fitting TRBD1. CDR1 SGHAT and CDR2 FQNNGV come from the germline V gene. The ends lost 5 bases at V and 8 bases at J; junction bases unmatched: 7. This CDR3 is built from 14 residues. The CDR3 nucleotides are TGTGCCAGCAGCGCCAGACAGGGGAGAGGGGAGCTGTTTTTT. It yields the protein CASSARQGRGELFF. The full variable domain, with the rest looked up from reference TRBV11-2 and TRBJ2-2, is EAGVAQSPRYKIIEKRQSVAFWCNPISGHATLYWYQQILGQGPKLLIQFQNNGVVDDSQLPKDRFSAERLKGVDSTLKIQPAKLEDSAVYLCASSARQGRGELFFGEGSRLTVL.

The rearrangement links TRBV7-2 to TRBJ1-4; 8 bases agree with TRBD1. V lost 2 bases, J lost 7 bases, and 6 bases stayed unmatched. The CDR3 has 15 amino acids. From germline, CDR1 is SGHTA and CDR2 FQGNSA. CDR3 DNA sequence: TGTGCCAGCAGCTTACGAGGGACAGGTAGTGAAAAACTGTTTTTT. Protein sequence: CASSLRGTGSEKLFF.

The CDR3 reads CASSPEVEEKLFF. The DNA for the CDR3 is TGTGCCAGCAGTCCCGAAGTGGAGGAAAAACTGTTTTTT. The chain links TRBV2 to TRBJ1-4; the D is unclear. Germline lookup yields CDR1 SNHLY and CDR2 FYNNEI. Deletions cut 5 bases from V and 8 bases from J, with 12 bases between. The CDR3 totals 13 residues.

A note on this clonotype: A single base separates this from a much larger clone, so it may be a read error. The CDR3 sequence is CASGLGNEQYF. CDR3 in DNA: TGTGCCAGCGGCTTAGGAAACGAGCAGTACTTC. The V and J genes are TRBV7-9 and TRBJ2-7; D is unclear. The CDR3 is 11 residues long. CDR1 and CDR2 from the germline V gene are SEHNR and FQNEAQ (reference sequence).

The chain links TRBV29-1 to TRBJ2-5; D unresolved. The V end was cut by 4 bases, the J end by 3 bases, with 6 bases between. The CDR3 loop spans 11 amino acids. In germline, CDR1 is SQVTM, CDR2 ANQGSEA. The CDR3 reads CSVAVKETQYF. The CDR3 bases are TGCAGCGTTGCAGTGAAAGAGACCCAGTACTTC.

This chain joins TRBV7-2 and TRBJ2-3; 9 bases align to TRBD2. The germline V gene encodes CDR1 SGHTA and CDR2 FQGNSA. V shed 6 bases, J shed 2 bases, and the junction held 6 bases outside the gene matches. This CDR3 is 15 amino acids long. The CDR3 reads CASRVLAGSTDTQYF. CDR3 sequence (DNA): TGTGCCAGCAGGGTACTAGCGGGTTCCACAGATACGCAGTATTTT. Using reference TRBV7-2 and TRBJ2-3 for the parts outside the CDR3, the full variable domain is GAGVSQSPSNKVTEKGKDVELRCDPISGHTALYWYRQSLGQGLEFLIYFQGNSAPDKSGLPSDRFSAERTGGSVSTLTIQRTQQEDSAVYLCASRVLAGSTDTQYFGPGTRLTVL.

This clonotype was seen a handful of times. The V call is TRBV7-8, the J call TRBJ2-3, with TRBD1 matching over 8 bases. Germline assignment: CDR1 SGHVS and CDR2 FQNEAQ. The CDR3 totals 15 residues. J lost 0 bases, V lost 5 bases, and 4 bases had no gene match. CDR3 nucleotides: TGTGCCAGCAGCACGGGACAGGCTAGCACAGATACGCAGTATTTT. Translating it yields CASSTGQASTDTQYF.